The 26 T cell receptor beta chains below were found in one sample sequenced in a study of CD8 T cells in ankylosing spondylitis. MiXCR, applied by TCRdb to the 5' RACE reads, yields one record per CDR3 protein. The data show 200,000 to 300,000 distinct CDR3 sequences, approximately 7.6% seen once. Source material: blood, either unsorted or a sorted T cell fraction (not recorded which). The receptors shown here come from a female donor with ankylosing spondylitis or in good health (not recorded which).

The rearrangement uses TRBV11-2 and TRBJ2-3; 12 bases line up with TRBD2. The CDR3 sequence is 18 residues long. The trim removed 2 bases at V and 5 bases at J, leaving 11 bases unmatched. Germline lookup yields CDR1 SGHAT and CDR2 FQNNGV. The DNA for the CDR3 is TGTGCCAGCAGCTTAAGTCCTAGCGGGAGGGCCTGGGGAGATACGCAGTATTTT. Encoded protein: CASSLSPSGRAWGDTQYF.

In this sample, this clonotype turned up many times. The rearrangement joins TRBV7-9 to TRBJ1-4; TRBD1 is a possible D gene (6 bases). Germline values: CDR1 SEHNR, CDR2 FQNEAQ (reference sequence). V gave up 4 bases and J gave up 5 bases, with 14 bases separating them. This CDR3 contains 15 residues. In nucleotides, the CDR3 is TGTGCCAGCAGCTCTTCGACAGGCTCAAATGAAAAACTGTTTTTT. It translates to CASSSSTGSNEKLFF.

Points on this clonotype: A much larger clone sits a single nucleotide away, making a read error possible. J is TRBJ1-1 and V is TRBV28, with D unclear. Germline V gives CDR1 MDHEN, CDR2 SYDVKM. The CDR3 runs to 12 residues. CDR3 coding DNA: TGTGCCAGCAGTCTCAAGAGGGCTGAAGCTCTCTTT. Its protein product is CASSLKRAEALF.

This clonotype was observed at least ten times. The DNA for the CDR3 is TGTGCCAGCAGTTTAAGCCCCCTTTCCTACAATGAGCAGTTCTTC. Its translation is CASSLSPLSYNEQFF. This sequence joins TRBV12-3 or TRBV12-4 and TRBJ2-1, with unresolved D. Trimming shortened V by 2 bases and J by 1 base, and 9 bases separated the two germline ends. The CDR3 contains 15 residues.

The J gene is TRBJ2-5, the V gene TRBV7-9; tentative D call: TRBD1 (6 bases). V dropped 5 bases and J dropped 6 bases, with 13 bases sitting between them. The CDR3 covers 13 residues. Germline CDR1 reads SEHNR; CDR2 reads FQNEAQ (reference sequence). The CDR3 DNA follows: TGTGCCAGCAGCCTCGGGCAGGGGAAGACCCAGTACTTC. Translated: CASSLGQGKTQYF. The variable domain in full, with the rest retrieved from reference TRBV7-9 and TRBJ2-5, is DTGVSQNPRHKITKRGQNVTFRCDPISEHNRLYWYRQTLGQGPEFLTYFQNEAQLEKSRLLSDRFSAERPKGSFSTLEIQRTEQGDSAMYLCASSLGQGKTQYFGPGTRLLVL.

This clonotype was seen ten or more times. The V gene is TRBV4-3, the J gene TRBJ2-3, with D possibly being TRBD1 or TRBD2 (5 bases each). V lost 4 bases and J lost 6, with 23 bases in between. Germline V gene lookup returns CDR1 LGHNA and CDR2 YSLEER. This CDR3 spans 17 amino acids. CDR3 sequence reads: CASSPGTGPGERDTQYF. The CDR3 coding sequence is TGCGCCAGCAGCCCCGGGACGGGACCCGGGGAGAGGGATACGCAGTATTTT.

This clonotype occurred many times. J is TRBJ2-6 and V is TRBV20-1; perhaps TRBD2 as D (5 bases). Germline V gene data show CDR1 as DFQATT and CDR2 as SNEGSKA (reference sequence). The CDR3 loop spans 14 amino acids. Trimming stripped 8 bases from V and 2 bases from J, with 13 bases between. CDR3 sequence: CSSPSGAGANVLTF. In DNA, the CDR3 is TGCAGTTCCCCCTCCGGGGCTGGGGCCAACGTCCTGACTTTC.

This clonotype was detected a few times. This chain joins TRBV10-3 and TRBJ2-2; 11 bases align to TRBD1. Trimming took 4 bases from V and 1 from J; bases not matched to a gene: 8. This CDR3 comprises 18 residues. Per germline, CDR1 ENHRY and CDR2 SYGVKD. The CDR3 spells CAISARTGGTLNTGELFF. CDR3 in DNA: TGTGCCATCAGTGCCAGGACAGGGGGCACCCTGAACACCGGGGAGCTGTTTTTT.

This clonotype has a handful of counts. Given a much more abundant clone one base away, this may be a read error. The chain has TRBV29-1 and TRBJ2-7, with D tentatively TRBD1 or TRBD2 (5 bases each). CDR3 length: 12 amino acids. Germline loops: CDR1 SQVTM, CDR2 ANQGSEA. V was trimmed by 6 bases and J by 4 bases, leaving 13 bases between them. The CDR3 loop is CSVGAGGYEQYF. DNA for the CDR3: TGCAGCGTCGGGGCCGGCGGGTACGAGCAGTACTTC.

V usage is TRBV2 and J usage is TRBJ2-7; a possible D gene is TRBD2 (5 bases). V shed 4 bases and J shed 3 bases, with 7 bases lying between them. CDR3 length: 12 amino acids. Germline CDR1 SNHLY, CDR2 FYNNEI. CDR3 in amino acids: CASSVGVYEQYF. CDR3 coding DNA: TGTGCCAGCAGTGTCGGGGTCTACGAGCAGTACTTC.

This clonotype was seen repeatedly, ten times or more. The chain joins TRBV4-2 to TRBJ2-2, with unresolved D. V shed 8 bases and J shed 7 bases, with 14 bases lying between them. Germline CDR1 and CDR2: LGHNA and YNFKEQ. The CDR3 is 13 residues long. CDR3 DNA sequence: TGTGCCAGCCCCACCAAGGGCAACGGGGAGCTGTTTTTT. Its protein is CASPTKGNGELFF.

The rearrangement joins TRBV7-2 to TRBJ2-7, with D perhaps TRBD2 (6 bases). The CDR3 contains 13 residues. Germline-derived CDR1 and CDR2 are SGHTA and FQGNSA. Trimming left V 3 bases short and J 2 bases short, with 8 bases between. This CDR3 is CASSFGTPYEQYF. The CDR3 DNA reads TGTGCCAGCAGCTTCGGGACTCCCTACGAGCAGTACTTC.

The chain links TRBV7-2 to TRBJ2-1, with TRBD1 identical over 7 bases. The V gene end was trimmed by 4 bases and the J gene end by 3 bases; junction bases not matched to a gene: 3. This CDR3 region has 14 residues. The germline V gene has CDR1 SGHTA and CDR2 FQGNSA. CDR3 protein: CASSWGTDYNEQFF. The CDR3 DNA reads TGTGCCAGCAGCTGGGGGACAGACTACAATGAGCAGTTCTTC.

This clonotype came up many times. Written as DNA, the CDR3 is TGTGCCAGCAGTCTCCATTACAGGGAAGGGGAAGCTTTCTTT. Encoded protein: CASSLHYREGEAFF. The chain combines TRBV25-1 with TRBJ1-1; tentative D call: TRBD1 (6 bases). This CDR3 region has 14 residues. Germline assignment: CDR1 MGHDK and CDR2 SYGVNS. The V end lost 5 bases, the J end lost 8 bases, and 18 bases lay between the germline ends.

This clonotype was counted many times. This sequence joins TRBV20-1 and TRBJ1-1, with D possibly being TRBD1 (5 bases). Deletions cut 4 bases from V and 7 bases from J, with 10 bases between. CDR1 is DFQATT and CDR2 is SNEGSKA in the germline V gene (reference sequence). The CDR3 consists of 11 residues. The CDR3 DNA sequence: TGCAGTGCTACGACAGCCGATGAAGCTTTCTTT. Its protein product is CSATTADEAFF.

The sample holds many counts of this clonotype. The chain is built from TRBV7-2 and TRBJ2-5; TRBD2 matches 8 bases. The germline CDR1 and CDR2 sequences are SGHTA and FQGNSA. This CDR3 contains 14 residues. The junction had 3 bases not matched to a gene; V was cut back by 4 bases and J by 2 bases. The CDR3 bases are TGTGCCAGCAGCTCTAGCGGGCGACAAGAGACCCAGTACTTC. It encodes CASSSSGRQETQYF.

This clonotype showed up many times. V and J are TRBV12-3 or TRBV12-4 and TRBJ2-5; 7 bases fit TRBD1. Trimming at V came to 5 bases and at J to 3 bases, leaving 9 bases not matched to a gene. The CDR3 extends over 15 amino acids. The CDR3, as DNA: TGTGCCAGCAGTATCCCCAGGGGGAGAGAAGAGACCCAGTACTTC. This codes for CASSIPRGREETQYF.

There are many counts of this clonotype. The chain links TRBV7-9 to TRBJ1-1; D gene unclear. Germline loops: CDR1 SEHNR, CDR2 FQNEAQ (reference sequence). The length of the CDR3 is 12 residues. V lost 4 bases and J 8 bases, leaving 11 bases between the germline ends. The CDR3 reads CASSSLGGEAFF. CDR3 DNA sequence: TGTGCCAGCAGCTCTCTCGGAGGCGAAGCTTTCTTT.

This clonotype was detected ten times or more. This chain joins TRBV11-2 and TRBJ1-1; D uncertain. CDR3 length: 14 amino acids. The germline CDR1 and CDR2 sequences are SGHAT and FQNNGV. The germline V and J ends were trimmed by 1 base and 0 bases, with 6 bases remaining between them. The CDR3 DNA reads TGTGCCAGCAGCTTAGTAGGCCTGAACACTGAAGCTTTCTTT. Translating gives CASSLVGLNTEAFF.

This clonotype has a count of ten or more. The genes are TRBV20-1 and TRBJ2-7, with TRBD2 matching over 7 bases. Trimming at V came to 3 bases and at J to 5 bases, leaving 13 bases not matched to a gene. Germline CDR1 is DFQATT and CDR2 is SNEGSKA (reference sequence). The CDR3 covers 15 residues. CDR3 residues: CSARKMSGKAHEQYF. The CDR3 nucleotides are TGCAGTGCTAGGAAAATGAGCGGGAAGGCCCACGAGCAGTACTTC.

At least ten counts were recorded for this clonotype. The chain employs TRBV29-1 and TRBJ1-1, with D perhaps matching TRBD1 (5 bases). The CDR3 sequence is 14 residues long. Trimming left V 8 bases short and J 0 bases short, with 16 bases between. The germline V gene encodes CDR1 SQVTM and CDR2 ANQGSEA. The CDR3 loop reads CSPYDRGLNTEAFF. In DNA, the CDR3 is TGCAGCCCGTACGATCGGGGGTTGAACACTGAAGCTTTCTTT.

This clonotype was observed at least ten times. V gene TRBV20-1 combines with J gene TRBJ1-1; D is unclear. V gave up 1 base and J gave up 4 bases, with 4 bases separating them. From germline, CDR1 is DFQATT and CDR2 SNEGSKA (reference sequence). CDR3 length: 11 residues. This CDR3 is CSARGGTEAFF. As DNA, the CDR3 is TGCAGTGCTAGAGGTGGCACTGAAGCTTTCTTT.

This clonotype was detected ten times or more. The chain uses TRBV5-1 and TRBJ2-1, with 11 bases lining up with TRBD2. V was clipped by 4 bases and J by 8 bases; unmatched bases: 14. Germline V lookup: CDR1 SGHRS, CDR2 YFSETQ. The CDR3 is made up of 17 amino acids. Written as DNA, the CDR3 is TGCGCCAGCAGCGGCGTTACTAGCGGGAGAGGTGGGGATGAGCAGTTCTTC. Translation gives CASSGVTSGRGGDEQFF.

This clonotype was seen at least ten times. The chain uses TRBV6-5 and TRBJ2-1; the match to TRBD1 covers 8 bases. The V segment lost 2 bases and the J segment 10 bases; nucleotides outside the gene matches: 7. Germline CDR1 is MNHEY and CDR2 is SVGAGI. The CDR3 totals 14 residues. The CDR3 coding sequence is TGTGCCAGCAGTTACGGCAGGGGGCTAGACGAGCAGTTCTTC. Translation: CASSYGRGLDEQFF.

This clonotype was picked up many times. The V call is TRBV7-8, the J call TRBJ1-2; no clear D gene. Germline CDR1 reads SGHVS; CDR2 reads FQNEAQ. V shed 2 bases and J shed 5 bases, with 6 bases lying between them. This CDR3 contains 12 residues. The CDR3, as DNA: TGTGCCAGCAGCTTACAACAGTATGGCTACACCTTC. This encodes CASSLQQYGYTF.

In its sample, this clonotype was seen many times. This sequence joins TRBV3-1 and TRBJ1-2; 9 nucleotides align to TRBD1. CDR1 and CDR2 from the germline V gene are LGHDT and YNNKEL (reference sequence). J was trimmed by 3 bases and V by 0 bases; bases with no gene match: 14. The CDR3 length is 19 residues. CDR3 nucleotides: TGTGCCAGCAGCCAAGACGCGGGGACAGGGTATGGTAGGCACTATGGCTACACCTTC. It yields the protein CASSQDAGTGYGRHYGYTF.